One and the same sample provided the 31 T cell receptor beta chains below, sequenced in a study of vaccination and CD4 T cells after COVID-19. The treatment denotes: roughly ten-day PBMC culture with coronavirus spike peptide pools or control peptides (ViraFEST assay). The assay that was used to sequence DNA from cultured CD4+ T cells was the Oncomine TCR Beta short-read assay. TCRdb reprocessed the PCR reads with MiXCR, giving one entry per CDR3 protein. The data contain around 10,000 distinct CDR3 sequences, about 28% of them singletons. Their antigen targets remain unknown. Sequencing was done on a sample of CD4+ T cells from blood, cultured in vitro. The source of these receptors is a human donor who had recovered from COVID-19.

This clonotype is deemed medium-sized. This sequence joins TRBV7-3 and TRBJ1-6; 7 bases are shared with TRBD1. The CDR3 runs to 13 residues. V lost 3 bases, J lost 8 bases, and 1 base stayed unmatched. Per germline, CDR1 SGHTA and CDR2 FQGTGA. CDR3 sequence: CASSFTGDSPLHF. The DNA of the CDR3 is TGTGCCAGCAGCTTTACAGGGGATTCACCCCTCCACTTT.

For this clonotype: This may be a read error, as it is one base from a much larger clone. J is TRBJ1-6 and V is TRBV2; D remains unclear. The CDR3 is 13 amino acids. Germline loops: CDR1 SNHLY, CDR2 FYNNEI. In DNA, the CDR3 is TGTGTCAGCAGTGGACGGTCGGATTCACCCCTCCACTTT. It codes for CVSSGRSDSPLHF.

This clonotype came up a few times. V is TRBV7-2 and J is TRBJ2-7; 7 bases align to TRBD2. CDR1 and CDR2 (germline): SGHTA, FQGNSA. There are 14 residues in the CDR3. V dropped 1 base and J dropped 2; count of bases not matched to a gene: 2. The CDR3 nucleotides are TGTGCCAGCAGCTTAGGGGGGGGTACCTACGAGCAGTACTTC. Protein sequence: CASSLGGGTYEQYF.

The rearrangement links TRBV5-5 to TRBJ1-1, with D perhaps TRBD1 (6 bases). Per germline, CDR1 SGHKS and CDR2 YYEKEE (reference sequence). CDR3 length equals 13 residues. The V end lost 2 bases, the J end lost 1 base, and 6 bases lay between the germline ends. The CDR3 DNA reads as TGTGCCAGCAGCTTACAGGGGAACACTGAAGCTTTCTTT. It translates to CASSLQGNTEAFF.

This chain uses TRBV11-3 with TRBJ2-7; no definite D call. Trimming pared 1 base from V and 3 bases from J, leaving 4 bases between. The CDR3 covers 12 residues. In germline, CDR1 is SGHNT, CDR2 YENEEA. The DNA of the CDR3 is TGTGCCAGCAGCTTAGTTCGCTACGAGCAGTACTTC. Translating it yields CASSLVRYEQYF.

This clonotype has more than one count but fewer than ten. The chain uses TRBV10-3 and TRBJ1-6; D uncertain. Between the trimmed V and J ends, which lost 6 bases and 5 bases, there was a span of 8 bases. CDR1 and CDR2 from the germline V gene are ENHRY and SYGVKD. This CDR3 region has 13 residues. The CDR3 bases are TGTGCCATCAGGGATCGTGATAATTCACCCCTCCACTTT. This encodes CAIRDRDNSPLHF.

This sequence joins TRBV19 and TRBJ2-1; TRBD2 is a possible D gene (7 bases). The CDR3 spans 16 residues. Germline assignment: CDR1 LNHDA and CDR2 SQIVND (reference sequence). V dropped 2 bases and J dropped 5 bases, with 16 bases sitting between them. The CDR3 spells CASSIFGGRTNNEQFF. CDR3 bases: TGTGCCAGTAGTATATTCGGGGGGCGGACGAACAATGAGCAGTTCTTC.

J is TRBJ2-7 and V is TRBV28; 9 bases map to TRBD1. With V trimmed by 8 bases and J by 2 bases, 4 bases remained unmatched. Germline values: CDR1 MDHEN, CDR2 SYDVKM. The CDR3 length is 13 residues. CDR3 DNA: TGTGCCAGCTACGACAGGGGGACCTACGAGCAGTACTTC. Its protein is CASYDRGTYEQYF.

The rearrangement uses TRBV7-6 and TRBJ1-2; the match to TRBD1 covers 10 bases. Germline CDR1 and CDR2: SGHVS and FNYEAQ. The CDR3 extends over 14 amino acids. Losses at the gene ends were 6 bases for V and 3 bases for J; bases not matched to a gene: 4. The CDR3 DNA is TGTGCCAGCAGTCCAGGACAGGGGGACTATGGCTACACCTTC. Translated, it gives CASSPGQGDYGYTF.

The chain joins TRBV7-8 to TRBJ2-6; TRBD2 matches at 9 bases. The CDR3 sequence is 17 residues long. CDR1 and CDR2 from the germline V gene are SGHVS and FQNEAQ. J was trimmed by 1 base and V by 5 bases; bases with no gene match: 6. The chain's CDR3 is CASSPGLAYSGANVLTF. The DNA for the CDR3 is TGTGCCAGCAGCCCGGGACTAGCCTATTCTGGGGCCAACGTCCTGACTTTC.

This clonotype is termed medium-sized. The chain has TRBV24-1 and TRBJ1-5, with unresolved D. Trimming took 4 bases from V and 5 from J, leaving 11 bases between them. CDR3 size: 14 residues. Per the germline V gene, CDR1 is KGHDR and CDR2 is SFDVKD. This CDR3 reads CATSDQSSYQPQHF. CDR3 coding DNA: TGTGCCACCAGTGACCAAAGTAGTTATCAGCCCCAGCATTTT.

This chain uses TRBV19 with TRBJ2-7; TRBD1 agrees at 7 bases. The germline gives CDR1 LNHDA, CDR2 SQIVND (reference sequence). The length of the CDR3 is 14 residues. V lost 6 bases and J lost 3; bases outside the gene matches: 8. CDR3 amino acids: CASSPGQTIYEQYF. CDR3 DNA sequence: TGTGCCAGTAGCCCGGGACAGACGATCTACGAGCAGTACTTC.

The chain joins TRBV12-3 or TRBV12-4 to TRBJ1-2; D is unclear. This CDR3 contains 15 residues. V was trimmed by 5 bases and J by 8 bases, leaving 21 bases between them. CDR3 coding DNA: TGTGCCAGCAGTCCAAGTTCAAGCCCTCGTAACGGCTACACCTTC. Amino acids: CASSPSSSPRNGYTF.

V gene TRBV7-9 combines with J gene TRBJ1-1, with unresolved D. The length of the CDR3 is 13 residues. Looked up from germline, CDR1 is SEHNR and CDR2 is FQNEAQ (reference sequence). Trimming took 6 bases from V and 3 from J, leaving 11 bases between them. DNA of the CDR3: TGTGCCAGCAGTCGAAACCGGGACACTGAAGCTTTCTTT. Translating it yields CASSRNRDTEAFF.

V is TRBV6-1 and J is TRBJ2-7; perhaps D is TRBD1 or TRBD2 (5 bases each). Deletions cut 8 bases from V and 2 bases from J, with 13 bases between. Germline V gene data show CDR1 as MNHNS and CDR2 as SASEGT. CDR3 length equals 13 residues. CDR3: CASAGAGPYEQYF. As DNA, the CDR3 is TGTGCCAGCGCCGGGGCTGGCCCCTACGAGCAGTACTTC.

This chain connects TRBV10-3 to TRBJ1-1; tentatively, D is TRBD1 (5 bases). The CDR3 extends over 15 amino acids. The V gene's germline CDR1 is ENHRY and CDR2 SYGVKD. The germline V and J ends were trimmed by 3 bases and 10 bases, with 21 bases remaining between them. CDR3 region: CAISDSGTDYLGAFF. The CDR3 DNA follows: TGTGCCATCAGTGATTCCGGGACGGATTATCTAGGAGCTTTCTTT.

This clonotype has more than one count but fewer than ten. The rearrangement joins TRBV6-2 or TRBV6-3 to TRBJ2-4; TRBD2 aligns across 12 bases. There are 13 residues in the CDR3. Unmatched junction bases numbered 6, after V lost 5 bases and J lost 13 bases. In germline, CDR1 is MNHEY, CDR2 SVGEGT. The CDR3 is CASSHRLAGEQYF. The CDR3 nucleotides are TGTGCCAGCAGTCATCGACTAGCGGGGGAGCAGTACTTC.

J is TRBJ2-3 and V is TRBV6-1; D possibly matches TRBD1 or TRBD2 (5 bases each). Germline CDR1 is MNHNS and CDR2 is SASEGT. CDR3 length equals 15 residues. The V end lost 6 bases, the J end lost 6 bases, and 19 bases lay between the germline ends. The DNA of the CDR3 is TGTGCCAGCAGCGTCCAAGGGACCGTTGGGGATACGCAGTATTTT. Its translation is CASSVQGTVGDTQYF.

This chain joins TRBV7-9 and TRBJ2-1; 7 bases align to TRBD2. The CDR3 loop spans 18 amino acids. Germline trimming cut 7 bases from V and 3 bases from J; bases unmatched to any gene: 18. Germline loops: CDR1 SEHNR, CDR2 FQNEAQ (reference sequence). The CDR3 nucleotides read TGTGCCAGCACCACGACAGCTACTAGCGCCCGCAACTACAATGAGCAGTTCTTC. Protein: CASTTTATSARNYNEQFF.

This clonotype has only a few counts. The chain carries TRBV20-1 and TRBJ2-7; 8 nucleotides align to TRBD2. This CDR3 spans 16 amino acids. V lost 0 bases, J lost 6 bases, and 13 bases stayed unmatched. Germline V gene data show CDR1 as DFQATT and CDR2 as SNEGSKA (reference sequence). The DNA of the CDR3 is TGCAGTGCTAGAGATCGAAATAGCGGGGCCAGAGTCGAGCAGTACTTC. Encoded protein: CSARDRNSGARVEQYF.

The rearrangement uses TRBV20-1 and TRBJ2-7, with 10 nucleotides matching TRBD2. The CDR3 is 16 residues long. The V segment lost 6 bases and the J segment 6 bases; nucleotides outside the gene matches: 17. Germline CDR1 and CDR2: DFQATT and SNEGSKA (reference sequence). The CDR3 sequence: CSATIPGLASSGEQYF. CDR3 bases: TGCAGTGCCACGATCCCGGGACTAGCGAGTAGCGGCGAGCAGTACTTC.

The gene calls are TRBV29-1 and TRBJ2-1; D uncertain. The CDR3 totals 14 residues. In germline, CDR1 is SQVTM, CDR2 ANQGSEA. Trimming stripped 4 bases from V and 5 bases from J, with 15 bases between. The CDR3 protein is CSVVDGSLHNEQFF. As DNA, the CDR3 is TGCAGCGTTGTTGACGGGTCGCTTCACAATGAGCAGTTCTTC.

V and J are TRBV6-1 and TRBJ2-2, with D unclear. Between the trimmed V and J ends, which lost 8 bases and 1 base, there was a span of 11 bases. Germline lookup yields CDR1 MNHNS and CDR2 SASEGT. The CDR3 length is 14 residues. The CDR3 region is CASGLALNTGELFF. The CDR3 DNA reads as TGTGCCAGCGGGCTCGCACTGAACACCGGGGAGCTGTTTTTT.

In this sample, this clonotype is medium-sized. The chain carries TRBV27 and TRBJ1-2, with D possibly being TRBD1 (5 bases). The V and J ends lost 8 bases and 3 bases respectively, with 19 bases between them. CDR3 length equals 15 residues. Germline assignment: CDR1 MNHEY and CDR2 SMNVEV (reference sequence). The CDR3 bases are TGTGCCAGCGGGCGTATTGTGACGGGGGACTATGGCTACACCTTC. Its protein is CASGRIVTGDYGYTF.

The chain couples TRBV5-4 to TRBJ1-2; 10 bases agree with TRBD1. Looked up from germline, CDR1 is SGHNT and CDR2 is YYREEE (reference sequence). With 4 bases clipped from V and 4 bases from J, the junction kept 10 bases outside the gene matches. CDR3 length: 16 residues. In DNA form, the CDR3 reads TGTGCCAGCAGCGCTCGGGACAGGGGCGCAGTCTATGGCTACACCTTC. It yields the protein CASSARDRGAVYGYTF.

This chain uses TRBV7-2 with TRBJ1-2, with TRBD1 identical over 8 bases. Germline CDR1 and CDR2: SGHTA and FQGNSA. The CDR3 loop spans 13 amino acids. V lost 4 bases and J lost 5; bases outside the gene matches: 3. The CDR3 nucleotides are TGTGCCAGCAGCTCCGGACAGGGTTATGGCTACACCTTC. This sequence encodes CASSSGQGYGYTF.

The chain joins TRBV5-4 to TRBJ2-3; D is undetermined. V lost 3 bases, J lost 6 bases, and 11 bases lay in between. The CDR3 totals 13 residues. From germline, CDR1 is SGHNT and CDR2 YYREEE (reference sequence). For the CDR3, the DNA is TGTGCCAGCAGCTCTGAGCCCGGGGATACGCAGTATTTT. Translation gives CASSSEPGDTQYF.

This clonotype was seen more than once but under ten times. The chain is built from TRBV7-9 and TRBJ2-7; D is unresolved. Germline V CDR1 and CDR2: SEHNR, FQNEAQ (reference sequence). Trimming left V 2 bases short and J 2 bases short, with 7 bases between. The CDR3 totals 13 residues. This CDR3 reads CASSLRSPYEQYF. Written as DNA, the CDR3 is TGTGCCAGCAGCTTAAGGTCCCCCTACGAGCAGTACTTC.

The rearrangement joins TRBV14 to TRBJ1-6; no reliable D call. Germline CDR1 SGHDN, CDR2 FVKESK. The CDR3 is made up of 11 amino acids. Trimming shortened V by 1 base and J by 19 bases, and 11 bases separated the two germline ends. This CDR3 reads CASSQGISLHF. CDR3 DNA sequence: TGTGCCAGCAGCCAAGGGATCAGCCTGCACTTT. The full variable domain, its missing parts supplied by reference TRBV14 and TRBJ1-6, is EAGVTQFPSHSVIEKGQTVTLRCDPISGHDNLYWYRRVMGKEIKFLLHFVKESKQDESGMPNNRFLAERTGGTYSTLKVQPAELEDSGVYFCASSQGISLHFGNGTRLTVT.

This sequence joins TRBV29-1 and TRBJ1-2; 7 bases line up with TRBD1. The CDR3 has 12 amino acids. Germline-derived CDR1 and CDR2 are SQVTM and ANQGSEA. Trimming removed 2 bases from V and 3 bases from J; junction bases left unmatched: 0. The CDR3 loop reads CSVEQGDYGYTF. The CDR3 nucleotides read TGCAGCGTTGAACAGGGGGACTATGGCTACACCTTC.

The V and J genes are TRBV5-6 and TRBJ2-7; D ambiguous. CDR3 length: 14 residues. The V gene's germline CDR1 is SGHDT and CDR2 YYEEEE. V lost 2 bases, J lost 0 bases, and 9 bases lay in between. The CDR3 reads CASSFHSGSYEQYF. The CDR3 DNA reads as TGTGCCAGCAGCTTCCATTCTGGCTCCTACGAGCAGTACTTC. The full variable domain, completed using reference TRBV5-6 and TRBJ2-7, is DAGVTQSPTHLIKTRGQQVTLRCSPKSGHDTVSWYQQALGQGPQFIFQYYEEEERQRGNFPDRFSGHQFPNYSSELNVNALLLGDSALYLCASSFHSGSYEQYFGPGTRLTVT.